The 12 T cell receptor beta chains listed next were all sequenced from one sample in a study of cytomegalovirus exposure and HLA in healthy donors. The assay was immunoSEQ multiplex PCR, and TCRdb's table has in-frame clones only and misses some. This sample has around 60,000 clones; under 95% occur once, and the top ten carry about 0.95%. Material: PBMCs. The receptor source for this set is a man aged 18 to 30 in good health and CMV-seronegative.

A few counts support this clone. The V gene is TRBV18, the J gene TRBJ2-1; the D is unclear. Germline CDR1 KGHSH, CDR2 LQKENI. V dropped 3 bases and J dropped 8 bases, with 5 bases sitting between them. This CDR3 contains 11 residues. The CDR3 protein is CASSPSHEQFF. The CDR3 DNA reads as TGTGCCAGCTCACCGAGCCATGAGCAGTTCTTC. Looking up the rest from reference TRBV18 and TRBJ2-1 gives the full variable domain: NAGVMQNPRHLVRRRGQEARLRCSPMKGHSHVYWYRQLPEEGLKFMVYLQKENIIDESGMPKERFSAEFPKEGPSILRIQQVVRGDSAAYFCASSPSHEQFFGPGTRLTVL.

In DNA, the CDR3 is TGTGCCAGCAGTAGGGTCCAGGGGGGCGGGACCGGGGAGCTGTTTTTT. It encodes CASSRVQGGGTGELFF. This rearrangement joins TRBV6-6 to TRBJ2-2; weak D call: TRBD1 (7 bases). Germline V CDR1 and CDR2: MNHNY, SVGAGI (reference sequence). This CDR3 contains 16 residues. V gave up 5 bases and J gave up 5 bases, with 18 bases separating them.

The chain is built from TRBV19 and TRBJ1-5; D might be TRBD1 (5 bases). Germline V lookup: CDR1 LNHDA, CDR2 SQIVND (reference sequence). V lost 9 bases and J lost 4, with 16 bases in between. The CDR3 is made up of 14 amino acids. The CDR3, as DNA: TGTGCCAGCACCGGGACTCTAGAAAATCAGCCCCAGCATTTT. Protein: CASTGTLENQPQHF.

This chain joins TRBV27 and TRBJ2-7; 11 bases are a match to TRBD2. CDR1 is MNHEY, CDR2 SMNVEV, per germline (reference sequence). The J segment lost 3 bases and the V segment lost 4 bases, leaving 14 bases of the junction unmatched. The CDR3 covers 18 residues. CDR3 sequence: CASSSKTSGTSGNYEQYF. The CDR3 nucleotides read TGTGCCAGCAGTTCCAAGACCTCCGGGACTAGCGGAAACTACGAGCAGTACTTC.

The CDR3 nucleotides read TGCGCCAGCAGTCAATCGATCAGGGTAAACACTGAAGCTTTCTTT. It yields the protein CASSQSIRVNTEAFF. The chain is built from TRBV23-1 and TRBJ1-1; the D gene is possibly TRBD1 (5 bases). TRBV23-1 has ORF status, its function being uncertain. Between the trimmed V and J ends, which lost 0 bases and 2 bases, there was a span of 10 bases. The length of the CDR3 is 15 residues.

This chain links TRBV9 with TRBJ2-6; D not certain. Germline assignment: CDR1 SGDLS and CDR2 YYNGEE. Deletions cut 3 bases from V and 2 bases from J, with 15 bases between. CDR3 length: 17 amino acids. CDR3 coding DNA: TGTGCCAGCAGCGCGGATCTTAACCTAGCTGGGGCCAACGTCCTGACTTTC. It is translated as CASSADLNLAGANVLTF.

The V gene is TRBV7-9, the J gene TRBJ2-7; maybe TRBD2 (7 bases). Trimming removed 7 bases at V and 3 bases at J, with 16 bases between. Germline CDR1 SEHNR, CDR2 FQNEAQ (reference sequence). This CDR3 has 14 amino acids. The CDR3 is CASTEGGLYYEQYF. CDR3 sequence (DNA): TGTGCCAGCACGGAGGGGGGGCTGTACTACGAGCAGTACTTC.

The J gene is TRBJ1-5, the V gene TRBV9; TRBD1 agrees at 7 bases. V lost 4 bases to trimming and J lost 7 bases; unmatched junction nucleotides: 8. This CDR3 has 14 amino acids. Germline V gene sequence: CDR1 SGDLS, CDR2 YYNGEE. CDR3 region: CASSPGQETQPQHF. The CDR3 nucleotides read TGTGCCAGCAGCCCCGGACAGGAGACGCAGCCCCAGCATTTT.

The V call is TRBV15, the J call TRBJ2-3; D not certain. With 0 bases removed from V and 0 bases from J, the gap between germline ends came to 7 bases. Germline lookup yields CDR1 LNHNV and CDR2 YYDKDF (reference sequence). The CDR3 covers 15 residues. The CDR3 protein is CATSRDGQSTDTQYF. CDR3 nucleotides: TGTGCCACCAGCAGAGATGGCCAGAGCACAGATACGCAGTATTTT.

This clone was seen a single time. V usage is TRBV27 and J usage is TRBJ2-7; D might be TRBD1 (5 bases). The V gene's germline CDR1 is MNHEY and CDR2 SMNVEV (reference sequence). V was trimmed by 0 bases and J by 6 bases, leaving 12 bases between them. CDR3 length: 14 residues. Written as DNA, the CDR3 is TGTGCCAGCAGTTTATCCAATTCAGGGTTCGAGCAGTACTTC. Translation gives CASSLSNSGFEQYF.

The genes are TRBV11-2 and TRBJ2-7; a weak D match, TRBD2 (6 bases). The germline V gene encodes CDR1 SGHAT and CDR2 FQNNGV. The V end was cut by 3 bases, the J end by 1 base, with 10 bases between. This CDR3 spans 14 amino acids. For the CDR3, the DNA is TGTGCCAGCAGCTTTGCGGGGATTTCCTACGAGCAGTACTTC. The encoded protein is CASSFAGISYEQYF.

The V gene is TRBV5-6, the J gene TRBJ2-1; 8 bases match TRBD2. V trimming: 0 bases; J trimming: 8 bases; junction bases outside the gene matches: 4. This CDR3 has 14 residues. Germline V gene data show CDR1 as SGHDT and CDR2 as YYEEEE. As DNA, the CDR3 is TGTGCCAGCAGCTTGGCAGCGGGAGCGGATGAGCAGTTCTTC. Amino acids: CASSLAAGADEQFF.